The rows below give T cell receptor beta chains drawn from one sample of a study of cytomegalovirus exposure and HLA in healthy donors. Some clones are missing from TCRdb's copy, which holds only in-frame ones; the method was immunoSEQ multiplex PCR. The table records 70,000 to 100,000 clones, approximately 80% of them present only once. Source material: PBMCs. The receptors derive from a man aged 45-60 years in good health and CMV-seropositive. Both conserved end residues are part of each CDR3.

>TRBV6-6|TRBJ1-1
CASGGAPEAFF
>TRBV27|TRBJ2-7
CASKQTGGNEQYF
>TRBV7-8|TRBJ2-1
CASSLGLADNEQFF
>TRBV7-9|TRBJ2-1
CSSSQTSFSYNEQFF
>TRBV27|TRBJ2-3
CASSSVIVSDTQYF
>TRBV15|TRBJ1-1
CATRDDRNTEAFF
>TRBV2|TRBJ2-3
CASTLTGGASDTQYF
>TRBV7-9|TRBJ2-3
CASSLAPTGSVTDTQYF
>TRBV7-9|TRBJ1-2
CSSTMAYGYTF
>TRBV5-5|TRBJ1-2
CASSLAWDRGYTF
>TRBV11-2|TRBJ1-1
CASSTTGGTEAFF
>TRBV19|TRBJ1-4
CASSIDPVGQLNEKLFF
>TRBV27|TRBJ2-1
CASSLHKAGGNEQFF
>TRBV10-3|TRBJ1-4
CAISKGDEAKKLFF
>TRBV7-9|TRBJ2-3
CSSSSIVTDTQYF
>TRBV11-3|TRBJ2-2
CASSKGGSGTVGELFF
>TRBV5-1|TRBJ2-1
CASSDTGTSLHEQFF
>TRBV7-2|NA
CASMQRGTGSYEQYF
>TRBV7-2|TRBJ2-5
CASSPPAGGKETQYF
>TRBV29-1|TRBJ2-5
CSDATRDRTWTQYF
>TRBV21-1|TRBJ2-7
CASSKRAGGLSYEQYF
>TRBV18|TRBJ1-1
CASSPSTPGNTEAFF
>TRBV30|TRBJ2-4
CAWSVPGTGRVQYF
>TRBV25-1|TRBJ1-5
CASSEMDRGRGGNQPQHF
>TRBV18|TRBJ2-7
CASSPTGHEQYF
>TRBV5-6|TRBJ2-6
CASSLEKGATGANVLTF
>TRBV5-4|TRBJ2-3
CASSLYRRTDTQYF
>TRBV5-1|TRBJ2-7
CASSLAGQGAREQYF
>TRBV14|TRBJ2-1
CASSPRTSGRGSLWNEQFF
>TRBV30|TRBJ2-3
CAWRGLAGTDTQYF
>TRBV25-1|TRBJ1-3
CASSRRKTVRNTIYF
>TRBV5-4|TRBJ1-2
CASSLNQGAPGYTF
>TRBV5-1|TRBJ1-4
CASSSDRATNEKLFF
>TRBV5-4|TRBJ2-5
CASSSSTGGFGFGTQYF
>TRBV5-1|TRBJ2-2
CASSYGARLSTGELFF
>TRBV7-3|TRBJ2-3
CASSWGLAEHTDTQYF
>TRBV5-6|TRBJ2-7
CASSPGAAGAYEQYF
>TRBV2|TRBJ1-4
CASSESGRQGMGKLFF